One sample yielded the 10 T cell receptor beta chains listed below, sequenced in a study of T cell changes during pregnancy in multiple sclerosis. The method was immunoSEQ multiplex PCR; TCRdb's version includes in-frame clones alone and lacks a portion of them. Here the sample spans about 40,000 clones, roughly nine tenths being singletons. Sequenced material: CD4+ T cells from peripheral blood mononuclear cells, taken in the third trimester of pregnancy. All receptors derive from a female donor in good health, enrolled as a control in a pregnancy study.

V is TRBV27 and J is TRBJ2-7; 12 positions agree with TRBD2. Germline CDR1 and CDR2: MNHEY and SMNVEV (reference sequence). The V and J ends lost 2 bases and 2 bases, in that order; junction bases with no gene match: 10. CDR3 length: 18 residues. The CDR3 protein is CASSLGPSGGAIPYEQYF. The CDR3 DNA reads TGTGCCAGCAGTTTAGGGCCTAGCGGGGGGGCGATCCCCTACGAGCAGTACTTC.

The chain joins TRBV6-1 to TRBJ2-1, with TRBD1 identical over 9 bases. V trimming: 4 bases; J trimming: 0 bases; junction bases outside the gene matches: 1. CDR1 is MNHNS and CDR2 is SASEGT in the germline V gene. CDR3 size: 15 residues. The CDR3 DNA sequence: TGTGCCAGCAGTGGGACAGGGGCCTCCTACAATGAGCAGTTCTTC. Residues: CASSGTGASYNEQFF.

The V call is TRBV5-6, the J call TRBJ1-2; D gene uncertain. CDR1 and CDR2 (germline): SGHDT, YYEEEE. The CDR3 has 13 residues. With 0 bases removed from V and 7 bases from J, the gap between germline ends came to 10 bases. The CDR3 reads CASSLARGSGYTF. The CDR3 nucleotides read TGTGCCAGCAGCTTGGCCCGGGGAAGTGGCTACACCTTC.

The chain carries TRBV30 and TRBJ1-2; TRBD1 matches at 9 bases. The V segment lost 2 bases and the J segment 8 bases; nucleotides outside the gene matches: 12. Germline-derived CDR1 and CDR2 are GTSNPN and SVGIG (reference sequence). CDR3 length: 15 amino acids. CDR3 amino acids: CAWSRDRASSGGYTF. The CDR3 region has the DNA TGTGCCTGGAGTCGGGACAGGGCTTCGTCCGGCGGCTACACCTTC. Drawing the rest from reference TRBV30 and TRBJ1-2, the complete variable domain is SQTIHQWPATLVQPVGSPLSLECTVEGTSNPNLYWYRQAAGRGLQLLFYSVGIGQISSEVPQNLSASRPQDRQFILSSKKLLLSDSGFYLCAWSRDRASSGGYTFGSGTRLTVV.

V usage is TRBV2 and J usage is TRBJ1-2; 9 nucleotides agree with TRBD1. The CDR3 extends over 14 amino acids. The V gene end was trimmed by 6 bases and the J gene end by 4 bases; junction bases not matched to a gene: 6. CDR1 and CDR2 from the germline V gene are SNHLY and FYNNEI. CDR3 in DNA: TGTGCCAGCAGCGAGACAGGGGGATTCTATGGCTACACCTTC. Its translation is CASSETGGFYGYTF.

The chain is built from TRBV4-2 and TRBJ2-5, with TRBD2 matching over 14 bases. CDR3 length equals 18 residues. V shed 4 bases, J shed 5 bases, and the junction held 12 bases outside the gene matches. Germline V gene lookup returns CDR1 LGHNA and CDR2 YNFKEQ. The CDR3 reads CASSPRLAGGRGRETQYF. The CDR3 DNA follows: TGTGCCAGCAGCCCCCGACTAGCGGGGGGGCGCGGTAGGGAGACCCAGTACTTC.

The V gene is TRBV30, the J gene TRBJ1-2, with D possibly being TRBD1 (6 bases). The CDR3 consists of 13 residues. Trimming removed 6 bases from V and 2 bases from J, with 13 bases in between. Germline loops: CDR1 GTSNPN, CDR2 SVGIG (reference sequence). DNA for the CDR3: TGTGCCTGTGCACAGGGAATAAACTATGGCTACACCTTC. Protein product: CACAQGINYGYTF.

The chain combines TRBV9 with TRBJ2-7, with a weak D call TRBD2 (6 bases). This CDR3 region has 14 residues. From germline, CDR1 is SGDLS and CDR2 YYNGEE. V lost 4 bases to trimming and J lost 4 bases, with 15 bases between them. The CDR3 reads CASSPGGSGYEQYF. The CDR3 nucleotides are TGTGCCAGCAGCCCCGGGGGTAGTGGGTACGAGCAGTACTTC.

As regards this clone: One end of the junction does not line up with germline, which may come from a read error. The rearrangement links TRBV28 to TRBJ2-4; 8 nucleotides agree with TRBD2. Germline V gene sequence: CDR1 MDHEN, CDR2 SYDVKM. The CDR3 is made up of 14 amino acids. In nucleotides, the CDR3 is TGTGCCAGCAGTTTCCGGGGGGGCGCCGGTGTTTCGAACTTC. This codes for CASSFRGGAGVSNF.

The chain couples TRBV9 to TRBJ2-3; weak D call: TRBD2 (5 bases). This CDR3 has 13 amino acids. The V gene's germline CDR1 is SGDLS and CDR2 YYNGEE. The V end lost 3 bases, the J end lost 4 bases, and 9 bases lay between the germline ends. CDR3 loop: CASSELAADTQYF. In nucleotides, the CDR3 is TGTGCCAGCAGCGAGCTAGCAGCAGATACGCAGTATTTT.